The clone carrying this T cell receptor (beta chain) was seen ten or more times. The antigen is undetermined. The CDR3 end lies 3 residues beyond the end of the read and is filled in from the germline J gene. V lost 0 bases, J lost 3 bases, and 11 bases lay in between. CDR1 and CDR2 (germline): DFQATT, SNEGSKA (reference sequence). This CDR3 is 14 amino acids long. Libraries were prepared by immunoSEQ multiplex PCR; TCRdb keeps only in-frame clonotypes and omits some of them. This sample comprises some 30,000 clones, none seen once only. This specimen belongs to a study of T cell clonality in common variable immunodeficiency. Study observations and caveats: CVID subjects had higher TCRbeta clonality than healthy controls, most marked in about a third.

The TCR sequence derives from a person aged 18 to 75 in good health. The sequenced material came from peripheral blood mononuclear cells. The gene calls are TRBV20-1 and TRBJ1-1; tentatively, D is TRBD1 (5 bases). The DNA read from the CDR3 is TGCAGTGCTAGAGAAGCAGGGAAGGACACTGAA. Its translation is CSAREAGKDTE. The whole CDR3 sequence is CSAREAGKDTEAFF.